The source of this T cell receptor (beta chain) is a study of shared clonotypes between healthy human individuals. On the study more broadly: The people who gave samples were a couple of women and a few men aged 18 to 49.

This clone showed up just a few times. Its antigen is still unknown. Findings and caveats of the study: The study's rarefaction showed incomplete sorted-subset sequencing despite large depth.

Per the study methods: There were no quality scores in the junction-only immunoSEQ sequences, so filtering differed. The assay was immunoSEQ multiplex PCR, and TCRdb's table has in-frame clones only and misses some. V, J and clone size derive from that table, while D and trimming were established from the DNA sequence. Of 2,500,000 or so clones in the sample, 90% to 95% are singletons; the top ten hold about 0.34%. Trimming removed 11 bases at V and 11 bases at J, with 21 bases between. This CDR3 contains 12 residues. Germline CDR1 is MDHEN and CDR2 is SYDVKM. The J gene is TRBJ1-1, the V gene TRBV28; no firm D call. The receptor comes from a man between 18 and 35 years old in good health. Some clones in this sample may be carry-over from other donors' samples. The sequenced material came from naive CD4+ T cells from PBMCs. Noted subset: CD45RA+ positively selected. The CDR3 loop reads CAALNRAGSAFF. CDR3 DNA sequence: TGTGCCGCATTAAACCGGGCGGGGAGTGCTTTCTTT.